This is a list of T cell receptor beta chains from one sample in a study of CD8 T cells in Susac syndrome. Using its own MiXCR run on the immunoSEQ multiplex PCR reads, TCRdb lists one record per CDR3 protein. This table has around 200,000 distinct CDR3 sequences, around 93% appearing once. Sequenced input: CD4+ T cells from PBMCs. The source of these receptors is a human donor with multiple sclerosis. The CDR3 runs from the conserved cysteine through the conserved F or W. D genes are given only for firm matches. Size tells how often a clone was seen (once, few, many) or the class of an expanded clone, and some rows leave it out.

NA TRBJ2-1 TRBV20-1 TRBD2 TGCAGTGCTAGAGATTCGGCAGCGGGGGGGGATGAGCAGTTCTTC CSARDSAAGGDEQFF
NA TRBJ2-2 TRBV4-1 TRBD1 TGCGCCAGCAGTTTCCCGGGGACAGGGGTGCGCACCGGGGAGCTGTTTTTT CASSFPGTGVRTGELFF
NA TRBJ1-2 TRBV20-1 TRBD1 TGCAGTGCTAGGGGGGACAGGGGCGGCTACACCTTC CSARGDRGGYTF
NA TRBJ2-1 TRBV24-1 NA TGTGCCACCAGTGACCCGTCTCGGGGGTTCGATGAGCAGTTCTTC CATSDPSRGFDEQFF
NA TRBJ2-7 TRBV7-9 NA TGTGCCAGCAGCCTAGATGGAGGGGTAGTCTACGAGCAGTACTTC CASSLDGGVVYEQYF
NA TRBJ1-2 TRBV30 NA TGTGCCTGGAGTGTAGGACTCTACTACACCTTC CAWSVGLYYTF
NA TRBJ1-2 TRBV29-1 NA TGCAGCGTTTGGACAGTTGGGGACTATGGCTACACCTTC CSVWTVGDYGYTF
NA TRBJ2-5 TRBV30 TRBD2 TGTGCCTGGAGACTAGCGAGTTGGCTCCAAGAGACCCAGTACTTC CAWRLASWLQETQYF
NA TRBJ2-5 TRBV18 NA TGTGCCAGCTCAGCCCTGCCAGGACAAGAGACCCAGTACTTC CASSALPGQETQYF
NA TRBJ1-2 TRBV27 NA TGTGCCAGCAGTTTATCTCGCGACTATGGCTACACCTTC CASSLSRDYGYTF
NA TRBJ2-2 TRBV15 NA TGTGCCACCAGCATTCAGACCACCGGGGAGCTGTTTTTT CATSIQTTGELFF
NA TRBJ2-1 TRBV9 NA TGTGCCAGCAGCGTGGGATTTTACAATGAGCAGTTCTTC CASSVGFYNEQFF
once TRBJ2-7 TRBV3-1 TRBD1 TGTGCCAGCAGCCCCGGGACAGTAAGCGAGCAGTACTTC CASSPGTVSEQYF
NA TRBJ2-5 TRBV30 NA TGTGCCTGGGGGAGGACCCTAGCCCAGTACTTC CAWGRTLAQYF
NA TRBJ2-5 TRBV20-1 TRBD2 TGCAGTGCTGGCCCGCCGACTAGCGGCCAAGAGACCCAGTACTTC CSAGPPTSGQETQYF
NA TRBJ1-5 TRBV10-3 TRBD1 TGTGCCATCAGTCCCGAGGGGGCCGGCAATCAGCCCCAGCATTTT CAISPEGAGNQPQHF
NA TRBJ2-7 TRBV13 NA TGTGCCAGCAGCGGACGGACTGCCTACGAGCAGTACTTC CASSGRTAYEQYF
NA TRBJ1-2 TRBV15 NA TGTGCCACCAGGATCTCGGGACCGATCTATGGCTACACCTTC CATRISGPIYGYTF
NA TRBJ2-5 TRBV2 NA TGTGCCAGCAGTGAACATCCTGAAGAGACCCAGTACTTC CASSEHPEETQYF
NA TRBJ1-5 TRBV23-1 NA TGCGCCAGCAGTCAAGTATTAGGAGCCCCCCTACCCCGGAGCAATCAGCCCCAGCATTTT CASSQVLGAPLPRSNQPQHF
NA TRBJ2-5 TRBV7-9 NA TGTGCCAGCAGCTTTGGGGTCCCGCAGGAGACCCAGTACTTC CASSFGVPQETQYF
NA TRBJ2-7 TRBV5-1 NA TGCGCCAGCAGCGGCTCGCCGGGAGTGGGCTACGAGCAGTACTTC CASSGSPGVGYEQYF
NA TRBJ1-1 TRBV12-3/TRBV12-4 NA TGTGCCAGCAGTAGGGAACGGACGAACACTGAAGCTTTCTTT CASSRERTNTEAFF
once TRBJ2-1 TRBV30 NA TGTGCCTGGACGGCAGGGGTCTACAATGAGCAGTTCTTC CAWTAGVYNEQFF
NA TRBJ1-1 TRBV12-3/TRBV12-4 NA TGTGCCAGCAGAGACCAGGGGACTGAAGCTTTCTTT CASRDQGTEAFF
NA TRBJ2-7 TRBV5-6 NA TGTGCCAGCAGCCTCTGGGAGTACGAGCAGTACTTC CASSLWEYEQYF
NA TRBJ1-1 TRBV30 NA TGTGCCTGGAGCCTGGGTGTCGGACGGACTGAAGCTTTCTTT CAWSLGVGRTEAFF
NA TRBJ1-1 TRBV15 NA TGTGCCACCAGCCGCCGGGGAAGTGCGAACACTGAAGCTTTCTTT CATSRRGSANTEAFF
NA TRBJ2-3 TRBV20-1 TRBD1 TGCAGTGCTAGTCTTGGACAGGGGACAGATACGCAGTATTTT CSASLGQGTDTQYF
NA TRBJ1-1 TRBV7-9 NA TGTGCCAGCAGCGCCGCCGGGACGGGGAACACTGAAGCTTTCTTT CASSAAGTGNTEAFF
NA TRBJ2-1 TRBV12-3/TRBV12-4 NA TGTGCCAGCAGTTTAGGTGGGGGGCTTAGTGAGCAGTTCTTC CASSLGGGLSEQFF
NA TRBJ2-6 TRBV27 TRBD1 TGTGCCAGCACCCCAGACAGGGCCGGGGCCAACGTCCTGACTTTC CASTPDRAGANVLTF
NA TRBJ2-5 TRBV24-1 TRBD2 TGTGCCACCAGTGACCCCACTAGCGGGGGGTTGGAGACCCAGTACTTC CATSDPTSGGLETQYF
NA TRBJ2-3 TRBV29-1 TRBD1 TGCAGCGGGGGACAGAGGGCAGATACGCAGTATTTT CSGGQRADTQYF
NA TRBJ2-1 TRBV29-1 NA TGCAGCGTTCCTGGCCTCTCCTACAATGAGCAGTTCTTC CSVPGLSYNEQFF
once TRBJ1-2 TRBV10-2 NA TGCGCCAGCGTTGGGGAGGGGGTACATGGCTACACCTTC CASVGEGVHGYTF
once TRBJ1-1 TRBV29-1 NA TGCAGCGTCACCTTGACCCCGGGTGTAACTGAAGCTTTCTTT CSVTLTPGVTEAFF
NA TRBJ2-1 TRBV3-1 NA TGTGCCAGCAGTCTCCTTGGGGGCAATGAGCAGTTCTTC CASSLLGGNEQFF
NA TRBJ2-1 TRBV9 NA TGTGCCAGCAGCGCTATTACTCTAGCCAACGGCCCGCAGGAGCAGTTCTTC CASSAITLANGPQEQFF
NA TRBJ1-4 TRBV14 NA TGTGCCAGCAGCCAAGCGGGATTGTATGAAAAACTGTTTTTT CASSQAGLYEKLFF
NA TRBJ1-1 TRBV19 TRBD1 TGTGCCAGTAGCCGGGACAGGGCTCACACTGAAGCTTTCTTT CASSRDRAHTEAFF
NA TRBJ1-6 TRBV27 NA TGTGCCAGCAGTTTAACCAGGGTTTTCGGTTCACCCCTCCACTTT CASSLTRVFGSPLHF
NA TRBJ2-7 TRBV29-1 TRBD1 TGCAGCGCCTCGGGACAGGGGCTCGAGCAGTACTTC CSASGQGLEQYF